Below are 30 T cell receptor beta chains sequenced from a single sample in a study of cytotoxic CD8 clonotypes in ibrutinib-treated CLL listed by TCRdb under 2021. The time point label corresponds to: approximately eleven months on ibrutinib. Libraries came from the immunoSEQ multiplex PCR assay. Here the immuneACCESS table is served through TCRdb, limited to in-frame sequences with V and J called. Missing clones are a known gap in these copies; in checked studies unresolved V genes cover under half, and the rest lacks a known reason. Within this sample are tens of thousands of clones, with approximately 57% of them counted one time only. About 15% of the sample lies in the top ten. The sample here was PBMCs, taken after 12 months of ibrutinib treatment. The origin of the receptors is a human donor with chronic lymphocytic leukemia.

This chain links TRBV9 with TRBJ2-1; TRBD2 matches at 14 bases. In germline, CDR1 is SGDLS, CDR2 YYNGEE. Trimming took 3 bases from V and 10 from J; bases not matched to a gene: 6. This CDR3 contains 15 residues. In nucleotides, the CDR3 is TGTGCCAGCAGCGCGGGACTAGCGGGGGATTGGGAGCAGTTCTTC. Translating it yields CASSAGLAGDWEQFF. Using reference TRBV9 and TRBJ2-1 for the parts outside the CDR3, the full variable domain is DSGVTQTPKHLITATGQRVTLRCSPRSGDLSVYWYQQSLDQGLQFLIQYYNGEERAKGNILERFSAQQFPDLHSELNLSSLELGDSALYFCASSAGLAGDWEQFFGPGTRLTVL.

This clone was detected many times. The chain is built from TRBV28 and TRBJ2-2, with TRBD2 matching 9 bases. Germline assignment: CDR1 MDHEN and CDR2 SYDVKM. The trim removed 7 bases at V and 0 bases at J, leaving 6 bases unmatched. There are 16 residues in the CDR3. The CDR3 loop is CASTLSSGTNTGELFF. CDR3 bases: TGTGCCAGCACCCTCTCTAGCGGGACGAACACCGGGGAGCTGTTTTTT. The whole variable domain, filled in from reference TRBV28 and TRBJ2-2, reads DVKVTQSSRYLVKRTGEKVFLECVQDMDHENMFWYRQDPGLGLRLIYFSYDVKMKEKGDIPEGYSVSREKKERFSLILESASTNQTSMYLCASTLSSGTNTGELFFGEGSRLTVL.

The J gene is TRBJ2-2, the V gene TRBV28, with D perhaps TRBD1 (5 bases). The germline CDR1 and CDR2 sequences are MDHEN and SYDVKM. The CDR3 consists of 15 residues. With 3 bases removed from V and 6 bases from J, the gap between germline ends came to 14 bases. The DNA for the CDR3 is TGTGCCAGCAGTTTGTGGGGCAGGTTGGCCGGGGAGCTGTTTTTT. Translated, it gives CASSLWGRLAGELFF.

This rearrangement joins TRBV18 to TRBJ1-1, with a possible D match to TRBD1 (5 bases). The V end lost 2 bases, the J end lost 4 bases, and 20 bases lay between the germline ends. Germline loops: CDR1 KGHSH, CDR2 LQKENI. This CDR3 has 17 residues. The CDR3 reads CASSPRGAGYGGTEAFF. The CDR3 bases are TGTGCCAGCTCACCAAGAGGTGCAGGGTACGGAGGCACTGAAGCTTTCTTT.

This sequence joins TRBV10-3 and TRBJ1-2; maybe TRBD1 (5 bases). V gave up 3 bases and J gave up 8 bases, with 10 bases separating them. Per germline, CDR1 ENHRY and CDR2 SYGVKD. This CDR3 has 12 residues. The CDR3 region has the DNA TGTGCCATCAGTGAAGGCTACAGGGGCTACACCTTC. Translation gives CAISEGYRGYTF.

The V and J genes are TRBV7-2 and TRBJ2-3; no reliable D call. There are 13 residues in the CDR3. Germline CDR1 SGHTA, CDR2 FQGNSA. V lost 5 bases, J lost 2 bases, and 8 bases lay in between. The CDR3 protein is CASSRQVTDTQYF. DNA of the CDR3: TGTGCCAGCAGCCGACAAGTCACAGATACGCAGTATTTT.

The sample holds a few counts of this clone. The V gene is TRBV21-1, the J gene TRBJ1-6. TRBV21-1 is listed as a pseudogene. The CDR3 loop spans 14 amino acids. The CDR3 coding sequence is TGTGCCAGCAGCAAATGGGTCCGGAGCTCACCCCTCCACTTT. This translates into CASSKWVRSSPLHF.

J is TRBJ1-2 and V is TRBV6-6; TRBD1 aligns across 9 bases. CDR3 length equals 13 residues. With V trimmed by 6 bases and J by 8 bases, 7 bases remained unmatched. The V gene's germline CDR1 is MNHNY and CDR2 SVGAGI (reference sequence). For the CDR3, the DNA is TGTGCCAGCAGAGGCGGACAGGGGTACGGCTACACCTTC. Its translation: CASRGGQGYGYTF.

The J gene is TRBJ2-1, the V gene TRBV5-1, with 10 bases lining up with TRBD1. Looked up from germline, CDR1 is SGHRS and CDR2 is YFSETQ. CDR3 length: 16 residues. V trimming: 4 bases; J trimming: 8 bases; junction bases outside the gene matches: 12. CDR3 in DNA: TGCGCCAGCAGCCGTATGGGACAGGGGATTGTGGATGAGCAGTTCTTC. Translated, it gives CASSRMGQGIVDEQFF.

The V and J genes are TRBV6-1 and TRBJ2-1; the match to TRBD1 covers 7 bases. J gave up 0 bases and V 4 bases, and 3 bases lay outside the gene matches. The CDR3 totals 15 residues. Germline CDR1 MNHNS, CDR2 SASEGT. CDR3 residues: CASSAYRGSYNEQFF. The CDR3 DNA is TGTGCCAGCAGTGCGTACAGGGGCTCCTACAATGAGCAGTTCTTC.

The gene calls are TRBV7-2 and TRBJ2-7, with D unclear. Deletions cut 2 bases from V and 7 bases from J, with 15 bases between. CDR1 is SGHTA, CDR2 FQGNSA, per germline. The CDR3 is 14 amino acids. The CDR3: CASSLTGPRTEQYF. CDR3 bases: TGTGCCAGCAGCTTAACCGGGCCAAGGACGGAGCAGTACTTC.

This chain joins TRBV5-6 and TRBJ2-4; TRBD1 might be the D (5 bases). Trimming cost V 0 bases and J 0 bases, with 7 bases left between them. Germline V lookup: CDR1 SGHDT, CDR2 YYEEEE. The CDR3 sequence is 15 residues long. CDR3 residues: CASSLVGAAKNIQYF. The CDR3, as DNA: TGTGCCAGCAGCTTGGTAGGGGCAGCCAAAAACATTCAGTACTTC.

This clone was recorded a few times. The rearrangement links TRBV6-5 to TRBJ2-5; possible D gene TRBD1, 6 bases. CDR1 and CDR2 (germline): MNHEY, SVGAGI. Trimming shortened V by 1 base and J by 7 bases, and 10 bases separated the two germline ends. The CDR3 length is 13 residues. The CDR3 here is CASSYYGGTTQYF. The CDR3 DNA reads as TGTGCCAGCAGTTACTATGGGGGCACGACCCAGTACTTC.

The V and J genes are TRBV5-4 and TRBJ1-2; TRBD1 agrees at 8 bases. CDR1 and CDR2 from the germline V gene are SGHNT and YYREEE (reference sequence). The CDR3 spans 19 residues. The ends lost 1 base at V and 7 bases at J; junction bases unmatched: 21. The CDR3 reads CASSLRFLGGGQGAAGYTF. The CDR3 DNA sequence: TGTGCCAGCAGCTTGAGATTCCTGGGAGGCGGGCAGGGGGCGGCTGGCTACACCTTC.

V gene TRBV6-1 combines with J gene TRBJ2-3; 7 bases map to TRBD1. CDR1 is MNHNS, CDR2 SASEGT, per germline. The ends lost 7 bases at V and 4 bases at J; junction bases unmatched: 8. This CDR3 has 14 amino acids. The DNA for the CDR3 is TGTGCCAGCATGTTTTTAGGGGGCGCAGATACGCAGTATTTT. It is translated as CASMFLGGADTQYF.

This clone was counted only a few times. This chain connects TRBV6-5 to TRBJ2-7; D is undetermined. The V gene lost 6 bases and the J gene lost 6 bases, with 9 bases spanning the gap. There are 11 residues in the CDR3. The germline V gene encodes CDR1 MNHEY and CDR2 SVGAGI. The CDR3 sequence is CASRDVGEQYF. The CDR3 nucleotides read TGTGCCAGCAGGGACGTGGGCGAGCAGTACTTC.

V gene TRBV7-9 combines with J gene TRBJ1-2; no reliable D call. The V end lost 0 bases, the J end lost 7 bases, and 9 bases lay between the germline ends. Germline CDR1 reads SEHNR; CDR2 reads FQNEAQ (reference sequence). The CDR3 spans 13 residues. As DNA, the CDR3 is TGTGCCAGCAGCTTAGCCGTCGAGTCTGGCTACACCTTC. As protein: CASSLAVESGYTF.

The chain uses TRBV5-1 and TRBJ2-2, with 8 bases aligning to TRBD1. After removal of 3 bases from V and 6 bases from J, the junction contained 1 base not matched to a gene. The CDR3 loop spans 13 amino acids. Germline CDR1 is SGHRS and CDR2 is YFSETQ. The CDR3 spells CASSSQGAGELFF. The CDR3 coding sequence is TGCGCCAGCAGCTCACAGGGGGCCGGGGAGCTGTTTTTT. Full variable domain (missing parts from reference TRBV5-1 and TRBJ2-2): KAGVTQTPRYLIKTRGQQVTLSCSPISGHRSVSWYQQTPGQGLQFLFEYFSETQRNKGNFPGRFSGRQFSNSRSEMNVSTLELGDSALYLCASSSQGAGELFFGEGSRLTVL.

The chain employs TRBV30 and TRBJ1-2, with a tentative D call TRBD1 (6 bases). The CDR3 loop spans 16 amino acids. V lost 1 base and J 0 bases, leaving 15 bases between the germline ends. Germline-derived CDR1 and CDR2 are GTSNPN and SVGIG (reference sequence). As DNA, the CDR3 is TGTGCCTGGAGTGCCGGGGGGGCCTCTTCTAACTATGGCTACACCTTC. Its translation: CAWSAGGASSNYGYTF.

There are many counts of this clone. The V and J genes are TRBV2 and TRBJ1-5; 7 nucleotides line up with TRBD1. Germline CDR1 is SNHLY and CDR2 is FYNNEI. V lost 3 bases and J lost 4; bases outside the gene matches: 6. This CDR3 has 15 residues. The DNA of the CDR3 is TGTGCCAGCAGTGATCCCAGGGGGATGAATCAGCCCCAGCATTTT. This translates into CASSDPRGMNQPQHF.

The rearrangement joins TRBV28 to TRBJ2-7, with 11 positions matching TRBD2. Germline-derived CDR1 and CDR2 are MDHEN and SYDVKM. J gave up 3 bases and V 5 bases, and 9 bases lay outside the gene matches. The CDR3 runs to 16 residues. CDR3 residues: CASSAVLAGGLYEQYV. CDR3 in DNA: TGTGCCAGCAGTGCCGTTCTAGCGGGGGGCCTCTACGAGCAGTACGTC.

V gene TRBV7-9 combines with J gene TRBJ2-7; tentatively, D is TRBD2 (5 bases). This CDR3 has 14 amino acids. CDR1 and CDR2 from the germline V gene are SEHNR and FQNEAQ (reference sequence). Trimming removed 5 bases at V and 5 bases at J, with 16 bases between. The CDR3 region is CASSLETGIDEQYV. The CDR3, as DNA: TGTGCCAGCAGCCTCGAGACGGGAATAGACGAGCAGTACGTC.

The chain has TRBV6-8 and TRBJ1-5; 7 bases line up with TRBD1. This CDR3 region has 16 residues. The germline V gene encodes CDR1 MNHGY and CDR2 SAAAGT. J was trimmed by 0 bases and V by 10 bases; bases with no gene match: 12. The CDR3 DNA is TGTGCCACCCCCCTCCGGGACAGACATAGCAATCAGCCCCAGCATTTT. Protein product: CATPLRDRHSNQPQHF.

This clone has ten or more counts. This CDR3 is CASSIGRVASQPQHF. The CDR3 DNA is TGTGCCAGTAGTATTGGCAGGGTGGCGAGTCAGCCCCAGCATTTT. The chain couples TRBV19 to TRBJ1-5, with a possible D match to TRBD1 (5 bases). This CDR3 has 15 residues. Germline loops: CDR1 LNHDA, CDR2 SQIVND (reference sequence). V was clipped by 3 bases and J by 6 bases, with 15 bases between them.

The chain carries TRBV5-5 and TRBJ2-7, with D perhaps matching TRBD1 (5 bases). The CDR3 has 15 residues. The germline CDR1 and CDR2 sequences are SGHKS and YYEKEE (reference sequence). V dropped 7 bases and J dropped 5 bases, with 22 bases sitting between them. The CDR3 nucleotides read TGTGCCAGCGCGCCTGTAGGGGCAGGGTGGGACGAGCAGTACGTC. It yields the protein CASAPVGAGWDEQYV.

The chain carries TRBV11-2 and TRBJ2-3, with D possibly matching TRBD1 (5 bases). V was trimmed by 5 bases and J by 3 bases, leaving 15 bases between them. Per germline, CDR1 SGHAT and CDR2 FQNNGV. The CDR3 spans 15 residues. The CDR3 bases are TGTGCCAGCAGCCGCCAGGGCGGCGGAACAGATACGCAGTATTTT. Translating it yields CASSRQGGGTDTQYF.

The chain is built from TRBV6-5 and TRBJ1-1; possibly TRBD1 for D (5 bases). CDR1 MNHEY and CDR2 SVGAGI come from the germline V gene. The CDR3 is 13 residues long. With 5 bases removed from V and 6 bases from J, the gap between germline ends came to 13 bases. The DNA for the CDR3 is TGTGCCAGCAGTAGGGGAGCGGGGGCTGAAGCTTTCTTT. It is translated as CASSRGAGAEAFF.

V usage is TRBV12-2 and J usage is TRBJ1-1; the listed D gene, TRBD1, was not tested against the DNA. TRBV12-2 is labeled a pseudogene. The CDR3 is 15 residues long. The CDR3 nucleotides read TGTGCAAGTCGTATTTATAGGGGGCCGGGCACTGAAGCTTTCTTT. Protein product: CASRIYRGPGTEAFF.

The chain joins TRBV10-3 to TRBJ2-2, with TRBD2 identical over 8 bases. J was trimmed by 8 bases and V by 0 bases; bases with no gene match: 2. Germline-derived CDR1 and CDR2 are ENHRY and SYGVKD. The CDR3 has 14 amino acids. The CDR3 DNA sequence: TGTGCCATCAGTGAGTCAGCGGGGGTGGGGGAGCTGTTTTTT. Protein: CAISESAGVGELFF.

This clone turned up a few times. The chain links TRBV15 to TRBJ1-4; no firm D call. Per germline, CDR1 LNHNV and CDR2 YYDKDF (reference sequence). CDR3 length: 19 residues. The V gene lost 0 bases and the J gene lost 6 bases, with 23 bases spanning the gap. For the CDR3, the DNA is TGTGCCACCAGCAGAGATTTATTCGTTGGCATCAAGCCCCATGAAAAACTGTTTTTT. Protein: CATSRDLFVGIKPHEKLFF.